A few counts support the clone carrying this T cell receptor beta chain. These data originate in a study of human T cells and chemical hapten exposure. As for time point: pre-sensitization, week 0. Documented treatment: therapeutic diphenylcyclopropenone sensitization with weekly scalp DPC. One entry per CDR3 protein, called by TCRdb with MiXCR from the RACE reads. Of tens of thousands of distinct CDR3 sequences listed, 9.6% are singletons. This clonotype was sampled from a woman aged 40 to 50 with alopecia areata. Some clones in this sample may be carry-over from other donors' samples. The specimen comprised whole blood, sampled in connection with sensitization to the hapten diphenylcyclopropenone (DPC).

The CDR3, as DNA: TGTGCCAGCAGCTTCAAACCGGGACGGACCTTCCAAGAGACCCAGTACTTC. Its translation is CASSFKPGRTFQETQYF. The rearrangement links TRBV7-2 to TRBJ2-5; D tentatively fits TRBD1 or TRBD2 (5 bases each). Germline values: CDR1 SGHTA, CDR2 FQGNSA. The CDR3 is 17 residues long. The V end lost 3 bases, the J end lost 1 base, and 18 bases lay between the germline ends.